This T cell receptor beta chain is from a study of blood T cell repertoires in COVID-19. Across the whole study: COVID-19 samples, acute and convalescent, were from the United States, Italy and Spain.

Germline V gene data show CDR1 as LNHDA and CDR2 as SQIVND (reference sequence). With 2 bases removed from V and 0 bases from J, the gap between germline ends came to 11 bases. CDR3 length: 16 residues. Original processing notes: Nucleated cell counts were estimated from reference gene primer amplification. Produced via immunoSEQ multiplex PCR; TCRdb's table is partial and in-frame only. V, J and clone size derive from that table, while D and trimming were established from the DNA sequence. The data show around 130,000 clones, 87% seen once. Sequenced: peripheral blood. This TCR was recovered from a woman aged 45-65 years with acute or convalescent COVID-19. The chain joins TRBV19 to TRBJ2-4; perhaps TRBD2 as D (6 bases). The CDR3 spells CASSISSAPAKNIQYF. The CDR3 nucleotides are TGTGCCAGTAGTATATCTAGCGCCCCAGCCAAAAACATTCAGTACTTC.